This T cell receptor beta chain stems from a study of neoadjuvant anti-PD-1 for oral cavity cancer. This clone showed up just once. Its specificity is not known. General observations from the study: Each response group had just a few patients in TCR analyses.

Time point of the sample: after neoadjuvant nivolumab, at surgical resection. Cohort: HPV-negative, locally advanced oral cavity squamous cell carcinoma patients. CDR1 MNHEY and CDR2 SMNVEV come from the germline V gene (reference sequence). Trimming left V 8 bases short and J 8 bases short, with 15 bases between. The CDR3 runs to 12 residues. Data came from immunoSEQ multiplex PCR; TCRdb stores just in-frame clones and leaves some out. The sample consists of tens of thousands of clones, 70% to 90% of them appearing once. The sample consisted of PBMCs, taken after nivolumab (anti-PD-1) treatment. The TCR comes from a person aged 35-79 years with oral cavity squamous cell carcinoma. V usage is TRBV27 and J usage is TRBJ1-2, with D unclear. The CDR3: CASGSRPIGYTF. In nucleotides, the CDR3 is TGTGCCAGCGGGTCCAGGCCTATCGGCTACACCTTC.